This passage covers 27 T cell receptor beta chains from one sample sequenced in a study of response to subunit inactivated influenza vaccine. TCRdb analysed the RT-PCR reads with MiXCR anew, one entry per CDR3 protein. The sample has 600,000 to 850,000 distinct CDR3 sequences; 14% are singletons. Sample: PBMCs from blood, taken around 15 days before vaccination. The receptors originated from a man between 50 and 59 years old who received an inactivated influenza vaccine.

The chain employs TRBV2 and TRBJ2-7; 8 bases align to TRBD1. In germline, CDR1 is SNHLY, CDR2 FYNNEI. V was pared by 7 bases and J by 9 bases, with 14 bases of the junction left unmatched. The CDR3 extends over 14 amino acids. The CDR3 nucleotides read TGTGCCAGCACCATGGATGACAGGGGAGCGCGGCAGTACTTC. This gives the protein CASTMDDRGARQYF.

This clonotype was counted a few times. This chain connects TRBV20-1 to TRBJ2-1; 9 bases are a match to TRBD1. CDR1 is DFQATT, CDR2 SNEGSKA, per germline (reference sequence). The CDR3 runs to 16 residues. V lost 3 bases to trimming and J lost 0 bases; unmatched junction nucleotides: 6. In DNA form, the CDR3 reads TGCAGTGCTAGTCCGGCGACAGGGGGCTCCTACAATGAGCAGTTCTTC. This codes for CSASPATGGSYNEQFF.

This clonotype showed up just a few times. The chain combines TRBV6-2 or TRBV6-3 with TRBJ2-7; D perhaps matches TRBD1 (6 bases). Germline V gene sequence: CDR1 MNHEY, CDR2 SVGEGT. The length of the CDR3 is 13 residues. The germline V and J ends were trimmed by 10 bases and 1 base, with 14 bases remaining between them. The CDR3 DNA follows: TGTGCCACCGCCGGACAGTCATCCTACGAGCAGTACTTC. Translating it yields CATAGQSSYEQYF.

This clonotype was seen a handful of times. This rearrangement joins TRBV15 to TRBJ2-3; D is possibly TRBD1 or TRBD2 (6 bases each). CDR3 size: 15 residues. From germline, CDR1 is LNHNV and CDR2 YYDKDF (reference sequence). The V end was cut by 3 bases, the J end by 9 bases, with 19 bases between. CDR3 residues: CATSRDRPLGGTQYF. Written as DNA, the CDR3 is TGTGCCACCAGCAGGGACAGACCTTTAGGGGGGACGCAGTATTTT. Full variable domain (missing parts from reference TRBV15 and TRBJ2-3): DAMVIQNPRYQVTQFGKPVTLSCSQTLNHNVMYWYQQKSSQAPKLLFHYYDKDFNNEADTPDNFQSRRPNTSFCFLDIRSPGLGDTAMYLCATSRDRPLGGTQYFGPGTRLTVL.

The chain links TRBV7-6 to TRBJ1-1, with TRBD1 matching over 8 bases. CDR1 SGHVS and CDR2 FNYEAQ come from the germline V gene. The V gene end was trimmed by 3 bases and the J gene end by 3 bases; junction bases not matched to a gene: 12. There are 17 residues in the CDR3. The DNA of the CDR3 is TGTGCCAGCAGCTTGCGATCTGAGGCAGGGGGCTACACTGAAGCTTTCTTT. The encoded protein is CASSLRSEAGGYTEAFF.

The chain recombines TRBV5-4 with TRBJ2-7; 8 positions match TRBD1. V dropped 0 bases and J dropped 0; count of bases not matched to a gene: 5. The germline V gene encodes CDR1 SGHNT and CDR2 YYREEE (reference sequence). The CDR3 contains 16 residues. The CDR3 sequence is CASSLALTGGSYEQYF. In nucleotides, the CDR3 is TGTGCCAGCAGCTTGGCCCTTACAGGGGGCTCCTACGAGCAGTACTTC.

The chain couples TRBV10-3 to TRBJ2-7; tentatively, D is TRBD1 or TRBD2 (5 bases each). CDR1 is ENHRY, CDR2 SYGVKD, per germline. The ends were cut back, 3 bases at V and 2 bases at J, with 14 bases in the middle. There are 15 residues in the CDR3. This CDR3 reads CAISDRGRGTYEQYF. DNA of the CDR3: TGTGCCATCAGTGATCGGGGACGGGGAACCTACGAGCAGTACTTC.

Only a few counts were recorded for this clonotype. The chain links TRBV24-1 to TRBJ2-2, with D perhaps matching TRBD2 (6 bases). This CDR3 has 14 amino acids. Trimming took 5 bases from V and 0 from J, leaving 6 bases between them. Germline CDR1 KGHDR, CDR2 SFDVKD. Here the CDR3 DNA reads TGTGCCACCAGTGGGGGGGCGAACACCGGGGAGCTGTTTTTT. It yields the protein CATSGGANTGELFF.

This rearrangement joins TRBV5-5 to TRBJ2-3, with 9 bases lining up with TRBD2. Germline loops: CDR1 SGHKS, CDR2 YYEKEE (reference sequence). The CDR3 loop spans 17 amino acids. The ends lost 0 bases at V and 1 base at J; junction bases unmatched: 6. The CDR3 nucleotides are TGTGCCAGCAGCTTGGGGCTTAGCGGGAGACGCACAGATACGCAGTATTTT. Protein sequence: CASSLGLSGRRTDTQYF.

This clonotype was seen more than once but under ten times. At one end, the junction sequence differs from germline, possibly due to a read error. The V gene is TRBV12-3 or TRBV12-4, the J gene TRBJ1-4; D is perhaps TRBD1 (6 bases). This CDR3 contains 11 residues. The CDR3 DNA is TGTGCCAGCAGTTTAGCAGGGACAAGGTCATTT. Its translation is CASSLAGTRSF.

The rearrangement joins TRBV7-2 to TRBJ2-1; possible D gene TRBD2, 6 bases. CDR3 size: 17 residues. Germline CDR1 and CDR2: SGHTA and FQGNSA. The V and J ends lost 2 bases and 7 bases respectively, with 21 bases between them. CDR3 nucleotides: TGTGCCAGCAGCTTATCCCCTCCCCGCGGGGCGTGGAATGAGCAGTTCTTC. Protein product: CASSLSPPRGAWNEQFF.

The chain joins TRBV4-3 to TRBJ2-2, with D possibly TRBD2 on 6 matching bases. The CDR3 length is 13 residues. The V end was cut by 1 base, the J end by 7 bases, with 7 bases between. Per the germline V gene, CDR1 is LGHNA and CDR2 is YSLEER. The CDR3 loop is CASSQVGGGELFF. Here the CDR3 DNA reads TGCGCCAGCAGCCAAGTGGGGGGCGGGGAGCTGTTTTTT.

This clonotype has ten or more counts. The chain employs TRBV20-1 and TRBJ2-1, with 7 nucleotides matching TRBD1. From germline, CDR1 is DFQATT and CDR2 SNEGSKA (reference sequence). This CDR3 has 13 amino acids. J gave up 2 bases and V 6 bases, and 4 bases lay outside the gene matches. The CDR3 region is CSAPGTAYNEQFF. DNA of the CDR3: TGCAGTGCGCCCGGGACAGCCTACAATGAGCAGTTCTTC.

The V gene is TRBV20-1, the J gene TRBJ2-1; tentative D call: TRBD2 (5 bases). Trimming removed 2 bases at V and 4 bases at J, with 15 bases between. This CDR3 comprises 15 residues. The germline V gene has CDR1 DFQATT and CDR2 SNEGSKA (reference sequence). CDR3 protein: CSARSVNGVYNEQFF. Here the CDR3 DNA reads TGCAGTGCTAGATCTGTGAACGGGGTTTACAATGAGCAGTTCTTC.

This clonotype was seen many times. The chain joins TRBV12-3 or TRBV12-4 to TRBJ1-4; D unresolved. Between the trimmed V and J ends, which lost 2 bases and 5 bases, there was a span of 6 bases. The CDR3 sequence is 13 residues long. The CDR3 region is CASSLPTNEKLFF. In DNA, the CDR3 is TGTGCCAGCAGTTTACCTACAAATGAAAAACTGTTTTTT.

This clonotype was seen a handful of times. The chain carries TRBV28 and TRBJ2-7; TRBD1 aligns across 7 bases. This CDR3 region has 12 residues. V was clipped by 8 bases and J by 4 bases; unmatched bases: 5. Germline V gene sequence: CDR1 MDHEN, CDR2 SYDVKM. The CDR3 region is CASSGQEYEQYF. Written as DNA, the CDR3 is TGTGCCAGCTCCGGACAGGAATACGAGCAGTACTTC.

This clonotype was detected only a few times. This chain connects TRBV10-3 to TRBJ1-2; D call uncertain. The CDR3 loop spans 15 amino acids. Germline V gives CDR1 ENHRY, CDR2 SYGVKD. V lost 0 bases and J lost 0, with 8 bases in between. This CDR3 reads CAISESIAANYGYTF. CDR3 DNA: TGTGCCATCAGTGAGTCGATTGCCGCTAACTATGGCTACACCTTC.

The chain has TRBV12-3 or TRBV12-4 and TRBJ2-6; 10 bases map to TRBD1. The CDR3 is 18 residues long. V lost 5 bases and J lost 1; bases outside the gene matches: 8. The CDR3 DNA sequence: TGTGCCAGCAGTACCGGACAGGGGGTCATATCTGGGGCCAACGTCCTGACTTTC. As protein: CASSTGQGVISGANVLTF.

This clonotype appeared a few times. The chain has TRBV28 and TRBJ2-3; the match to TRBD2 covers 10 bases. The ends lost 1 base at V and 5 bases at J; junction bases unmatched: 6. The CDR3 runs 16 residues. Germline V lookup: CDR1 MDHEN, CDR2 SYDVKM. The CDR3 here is CASSLFPSSGRDTQYF. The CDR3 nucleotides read TGTGCCAGCAGTTTATTTCCGTCTAGCGGGAGAGATACGCAGTATTTT.

The chain's CDR3 is CASSYNRGDIQYF. Here the CDR3 DNA reads TGTGCCAGCAGTTACAACAGGGGGGACATTCAGTACTTC. The rearrangement uses TRBV6-5 and TRBJ2-4; 8 bases align to TRBD1. Trimming removed 2 bases from V and 8 bases from J; junction bases left unmatched: 2. Germline V gives CDR1 MNHEY, CDR2 SVGAGI. This CDR3 comprises 13 residues.

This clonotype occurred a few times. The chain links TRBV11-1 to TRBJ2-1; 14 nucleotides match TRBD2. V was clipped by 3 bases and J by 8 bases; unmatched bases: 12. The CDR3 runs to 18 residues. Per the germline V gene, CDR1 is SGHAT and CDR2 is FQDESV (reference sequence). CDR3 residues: CASSFSPGTSGSSDEQFF. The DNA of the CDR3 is TGTGCCAGCAGCTTTTCCCCCGGGACTAGCGGGAGTAGTGATGAGCAGTTCTTC.

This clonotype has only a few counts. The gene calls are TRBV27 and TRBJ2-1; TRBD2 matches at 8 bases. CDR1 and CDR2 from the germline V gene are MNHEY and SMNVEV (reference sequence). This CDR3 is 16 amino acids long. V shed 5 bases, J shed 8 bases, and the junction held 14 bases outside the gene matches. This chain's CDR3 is CASSPPRGGRLHEQFF. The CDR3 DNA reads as TGTGCCAGCAGTCCTCCCAGGGGCGGGAGGCTTCATGAGCAGTTCTTC.

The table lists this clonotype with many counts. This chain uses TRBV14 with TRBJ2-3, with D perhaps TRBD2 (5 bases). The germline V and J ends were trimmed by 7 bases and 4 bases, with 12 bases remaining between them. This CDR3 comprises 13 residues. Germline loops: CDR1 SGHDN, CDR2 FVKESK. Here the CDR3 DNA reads TGTGCCAGCAACCGAGGGAGCGCAGATACGCAGTATTTT. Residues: CASNRGSADTQYF. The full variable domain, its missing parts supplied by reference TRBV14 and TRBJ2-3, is EAGVTQFPSHSVIEKGQTVTLRCDPISGHDNLYWYRRVMGKEIKFLLHFVKESKQDESGMPNNRFLAERTGGTYSTLKVQPAELEDSGVYFCASNRGSADTQYFGPGTRLTVL.

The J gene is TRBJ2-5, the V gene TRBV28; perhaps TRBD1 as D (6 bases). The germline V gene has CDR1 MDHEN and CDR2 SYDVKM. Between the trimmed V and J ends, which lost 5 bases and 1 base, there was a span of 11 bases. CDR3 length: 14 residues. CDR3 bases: TGTGCCAGCAGTACTGGACAGATCCAAGAGACCCAGTACTTC. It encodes CASSTGQIQETQYF. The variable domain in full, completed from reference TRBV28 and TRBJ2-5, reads DVKVTQSSRYLVKRTGEKVFLECVQDMDHENMFWYRQDPGLGLRLIYFSYDVKMKEKGDIPEGYSVSREKKERFSLILESASTNQTSMYLCASSTGQIQETQYFGPGTRLLVL.

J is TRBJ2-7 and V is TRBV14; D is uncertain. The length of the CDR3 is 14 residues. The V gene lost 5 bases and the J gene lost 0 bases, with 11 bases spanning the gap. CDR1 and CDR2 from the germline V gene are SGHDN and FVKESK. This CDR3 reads CASSFQTGSYEQYF. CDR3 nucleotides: TGTGCCAGCAGCTTCCAGACTGGCTCCTACGAGCAGTACTTC. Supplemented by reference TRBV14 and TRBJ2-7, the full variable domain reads EAGVTQFPSHSVIEKGQTVTLRCDPISGHDNLYWYRRVMGKEIKFLLHFVKESKQDESGMPNNRFLAERTGGTYSTLKVQPAELEDSGVYFCASSFQTGSYEQYFGPGTRLTVT.

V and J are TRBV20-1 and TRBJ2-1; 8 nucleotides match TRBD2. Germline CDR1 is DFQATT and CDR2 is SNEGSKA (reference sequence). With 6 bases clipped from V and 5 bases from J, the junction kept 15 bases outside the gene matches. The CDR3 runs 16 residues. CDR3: CSAQTLGRGAHNEQFF. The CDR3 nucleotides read TGCAGTGCGCAGACCTTAGGGCGGGGGGCTCACAATGAGCAGTTCTTC.

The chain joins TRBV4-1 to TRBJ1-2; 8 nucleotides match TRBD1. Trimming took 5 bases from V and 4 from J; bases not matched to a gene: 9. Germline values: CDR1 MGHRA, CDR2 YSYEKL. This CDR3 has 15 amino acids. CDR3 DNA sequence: TGCGCCAGCAGCTCCCAGGGGGCAAGGATCTATGGCTACACCTTC. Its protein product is CASSSQGARIYGYTF.